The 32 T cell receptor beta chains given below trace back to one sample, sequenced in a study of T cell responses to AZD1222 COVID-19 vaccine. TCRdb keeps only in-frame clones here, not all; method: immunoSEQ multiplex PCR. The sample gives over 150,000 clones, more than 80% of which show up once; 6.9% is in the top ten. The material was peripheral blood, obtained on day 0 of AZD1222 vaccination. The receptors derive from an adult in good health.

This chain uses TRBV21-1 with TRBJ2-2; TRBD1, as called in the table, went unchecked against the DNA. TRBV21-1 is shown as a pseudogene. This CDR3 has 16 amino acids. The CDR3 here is CASSTHGQGNTGELFF. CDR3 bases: TGTGCCAGCAGCACCCACGGACAGGGGAACACCGGGGAGCTGTTTTTT.

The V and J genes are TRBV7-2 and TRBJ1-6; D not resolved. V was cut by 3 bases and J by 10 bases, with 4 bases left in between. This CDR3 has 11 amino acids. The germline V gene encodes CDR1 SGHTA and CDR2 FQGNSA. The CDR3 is CASSFDSPLHF. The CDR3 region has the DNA TGTGCCAGCAGCTTTGACTCACCCCTCCACTTT.

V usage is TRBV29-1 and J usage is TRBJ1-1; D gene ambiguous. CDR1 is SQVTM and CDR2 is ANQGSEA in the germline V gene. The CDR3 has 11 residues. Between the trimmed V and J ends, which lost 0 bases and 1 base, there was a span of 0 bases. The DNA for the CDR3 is TGCAGCGTTGAAGAGAACACTGAAGCTTTCTTT. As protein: CSVEENTEAFF.

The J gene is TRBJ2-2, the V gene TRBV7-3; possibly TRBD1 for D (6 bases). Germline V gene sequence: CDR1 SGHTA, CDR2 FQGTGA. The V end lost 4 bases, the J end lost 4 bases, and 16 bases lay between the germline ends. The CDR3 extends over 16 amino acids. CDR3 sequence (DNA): TGTGCCAGCAGCTCCCTCGACAGGCAGGCCACCGGGGAGCTGTTTTTT. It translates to CASSSLDRQATGELFF.

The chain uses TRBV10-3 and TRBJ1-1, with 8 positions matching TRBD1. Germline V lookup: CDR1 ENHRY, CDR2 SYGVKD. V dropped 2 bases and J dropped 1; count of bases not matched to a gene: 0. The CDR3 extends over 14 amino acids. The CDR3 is CAISETGGNTEAFF. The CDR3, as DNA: TGTGCCATCAGTGAGACAGGGGGGAACACTGAAGCTTTCTTT.

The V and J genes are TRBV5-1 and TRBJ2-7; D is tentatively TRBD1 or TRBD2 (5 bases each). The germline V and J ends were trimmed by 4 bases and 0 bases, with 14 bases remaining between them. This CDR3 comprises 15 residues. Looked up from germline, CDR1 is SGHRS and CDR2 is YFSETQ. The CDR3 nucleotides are TGCGCCAGCAGCCCCGGGACGCAGAGCTCCTACGAGCAGTACGTC. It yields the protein CASSPGTQSSYEQYV.

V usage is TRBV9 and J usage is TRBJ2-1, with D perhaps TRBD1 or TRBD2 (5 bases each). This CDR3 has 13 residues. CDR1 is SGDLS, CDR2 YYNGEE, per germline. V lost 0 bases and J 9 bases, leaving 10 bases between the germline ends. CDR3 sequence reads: CASSVDGGTEQFF. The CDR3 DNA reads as TGTGCCAGCAGCGTAGATGGGGGAACTGAGCAGTTCTTC.

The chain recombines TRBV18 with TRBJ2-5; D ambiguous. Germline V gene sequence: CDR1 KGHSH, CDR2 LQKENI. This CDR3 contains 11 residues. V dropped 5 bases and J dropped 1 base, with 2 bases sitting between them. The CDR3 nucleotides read TGTGCCAGCTCATCCCAAGAGACCCAGTACTTC. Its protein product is CASSSQETQYF.

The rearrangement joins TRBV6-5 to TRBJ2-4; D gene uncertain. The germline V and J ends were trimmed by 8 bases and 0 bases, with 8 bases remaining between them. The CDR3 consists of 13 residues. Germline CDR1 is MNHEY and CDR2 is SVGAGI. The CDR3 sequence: CASSPVAKNIQYF. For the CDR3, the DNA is TGTGCCAGCTCTCCGGTAGCCAAAAACATTCAGTACTTC.

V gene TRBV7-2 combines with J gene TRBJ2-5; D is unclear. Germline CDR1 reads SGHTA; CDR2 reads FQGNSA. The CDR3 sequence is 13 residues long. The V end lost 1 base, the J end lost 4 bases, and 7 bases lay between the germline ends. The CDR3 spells CASSLEGRETQYF. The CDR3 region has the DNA TGTGCCAGCAGCTTAGAAGGGCGAGAGACCCAGTACTTC.

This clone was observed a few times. CDR3 loop: CASSYTTGYTF. The CDR3 DNA reads as TGTGCCAGCAGCTACACTACTGGCTACACCTTC. The chain couples TRBV7-9 to TRBJ1-2; no clear D gene. Germline V lookup: CDR1 SEHNR, CDR2 FQNEAQ (reference sequence). The ends were cut back, 4 bases at V and 7 bases at J, with 7 bases in the middle. The CDR3 is 11 amino acids. Complete variable domain (other parts from reference TRBV7-9 and TRBJ1-2): DTGVSQNPRHKITKRGQNVTFRCDPISEHNRLYWYRQTLGQGPEFLTYFQNEAQLEKSRLLSDRFSAERPKGSFSTLEIQRTEQGDSAMYLCASSYTTGYTFGSGTRLTVV.

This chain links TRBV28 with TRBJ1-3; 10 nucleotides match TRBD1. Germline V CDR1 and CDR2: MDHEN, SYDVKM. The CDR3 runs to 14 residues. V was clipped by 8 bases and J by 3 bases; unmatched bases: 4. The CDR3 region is CASFRDRGGNTIYF. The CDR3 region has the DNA TGTGCCAGCTTCAGGGACAGGGGTGGAAACACCATATATTTT.

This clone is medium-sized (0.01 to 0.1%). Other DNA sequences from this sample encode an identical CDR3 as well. CDR3 nucleotide sequence: TGCAGCGTTGTCCGGGGCTCTGGAAACACCATATATTTT. It is translated as CSVVRGSGNTIYF. V and J are TRBV29-1 and TRBJ1-3; D gene uncertain. In germline, CDR1 is SQVTM, CDR2 ANQGSEA. The length of the CDR3 is 13 residues. V was trimmed by 4 bases and J by 0 bases, leaving 7 bases between them.

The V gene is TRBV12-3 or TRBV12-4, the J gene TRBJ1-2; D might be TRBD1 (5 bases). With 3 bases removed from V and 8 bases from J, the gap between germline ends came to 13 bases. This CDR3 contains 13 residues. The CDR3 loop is CASSFSTGSGYTF. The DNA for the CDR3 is TGTGCCAGCAGTTTCTCCACAGGTTCCGGCTACACCTTC.

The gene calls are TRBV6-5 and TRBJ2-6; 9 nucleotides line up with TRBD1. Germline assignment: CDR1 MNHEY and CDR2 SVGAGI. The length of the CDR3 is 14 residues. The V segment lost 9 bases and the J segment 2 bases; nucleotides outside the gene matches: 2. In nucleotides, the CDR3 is TGTGCCAGTTGGGACAGGGCTGGGGCCAACGTCCTGACTTTC. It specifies CASWDRAGANVLTF.

CDR3 residues: CASTVIVNTEAFF. DNA of the CDR3: TGTGCCAGCACCGTCATAGTGAACACTGAAGCTTTCTTT. This chain links TRBV5-8 with TRBJ1-1; D gene unclear. Trimming stripped 6 bases from V and 0 bases from J, with 9 bases between. The CDR3 sequence is 13 residues long. In germline, CDR1 is SGHTS, CDR2 YDEGEE.

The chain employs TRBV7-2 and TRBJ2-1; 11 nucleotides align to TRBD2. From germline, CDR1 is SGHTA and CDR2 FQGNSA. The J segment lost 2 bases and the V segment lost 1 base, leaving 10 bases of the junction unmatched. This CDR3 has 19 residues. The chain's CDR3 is CASSLVPSGGPSPYNEQFF. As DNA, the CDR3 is TGTGCCAGCAGCTTAGTTCCTAGCGGGGGGCCCAGCCCCTACAATGAGCAGTTCTTC.

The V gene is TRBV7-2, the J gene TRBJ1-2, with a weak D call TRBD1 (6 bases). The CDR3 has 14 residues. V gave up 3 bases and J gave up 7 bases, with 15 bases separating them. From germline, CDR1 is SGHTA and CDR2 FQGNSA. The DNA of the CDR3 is TGTGCCAGCAGCTTTCACACAGGGACTTTTGGCTACACCTTC. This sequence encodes CASSFHTGTFGYTF.

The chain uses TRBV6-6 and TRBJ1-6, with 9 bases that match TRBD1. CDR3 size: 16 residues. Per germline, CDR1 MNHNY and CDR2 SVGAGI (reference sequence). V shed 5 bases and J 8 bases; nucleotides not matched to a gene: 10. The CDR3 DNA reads TGTGCCAGCAGTACACCAGGGACAGGGAGAGATTCACCCCTCCACTTT. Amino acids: CASSTPGTGRDSPLHF.

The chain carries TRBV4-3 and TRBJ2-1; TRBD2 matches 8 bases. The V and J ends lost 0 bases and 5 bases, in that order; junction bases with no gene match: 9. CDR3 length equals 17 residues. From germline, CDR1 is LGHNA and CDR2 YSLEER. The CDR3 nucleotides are TGCGCCAGCAGCCAAGAGTCAGCGGGGGCCCACAACAATGAGCAGTTCTTC. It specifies CASSQESAGAHNNEQFF.

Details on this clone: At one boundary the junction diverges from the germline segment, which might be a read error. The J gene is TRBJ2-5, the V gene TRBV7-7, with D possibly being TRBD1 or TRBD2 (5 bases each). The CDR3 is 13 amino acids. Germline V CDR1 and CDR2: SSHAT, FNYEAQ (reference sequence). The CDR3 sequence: CASSFGGKETQYF. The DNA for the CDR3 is TGTGCTAGCAGCTTTGGGGGAAAAGAGACCCAGTACTTC.

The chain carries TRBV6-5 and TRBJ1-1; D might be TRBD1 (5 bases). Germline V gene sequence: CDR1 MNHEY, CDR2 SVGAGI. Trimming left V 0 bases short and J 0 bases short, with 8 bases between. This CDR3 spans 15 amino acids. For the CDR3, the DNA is TGTGCCAGCAGTTACTCGCGGGGCATGAACACTGAAGCTTTCTTT. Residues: CASSYSRGMNTEAFF.

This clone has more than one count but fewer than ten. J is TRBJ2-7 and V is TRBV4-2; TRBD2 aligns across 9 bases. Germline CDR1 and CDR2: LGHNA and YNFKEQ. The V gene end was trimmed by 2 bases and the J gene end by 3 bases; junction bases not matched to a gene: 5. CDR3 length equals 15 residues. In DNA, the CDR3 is TGTGCCAGCAGCCAAAGCGGGGGGCCCTACTACGAGCAGTACGTC. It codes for CASSQSGGPYYEQYV.

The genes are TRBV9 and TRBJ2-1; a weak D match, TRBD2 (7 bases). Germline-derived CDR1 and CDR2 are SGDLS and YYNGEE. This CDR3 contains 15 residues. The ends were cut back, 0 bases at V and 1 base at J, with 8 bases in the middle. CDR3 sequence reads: CASSVEGGSYNEQFF. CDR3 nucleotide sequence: TGTGCCAGCAGCGTAGAGGGGGGGTCCTACAATGAGCAGTTCTTC.

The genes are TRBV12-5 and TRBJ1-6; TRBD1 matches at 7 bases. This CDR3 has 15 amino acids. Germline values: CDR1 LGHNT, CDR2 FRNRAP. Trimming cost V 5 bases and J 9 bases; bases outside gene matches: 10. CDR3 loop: CASGPTTGQSSPLHF. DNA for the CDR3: TGTGCTAGTGGTCCAACGACAGGGCAAAGTTCACCCCTCCACTTT.

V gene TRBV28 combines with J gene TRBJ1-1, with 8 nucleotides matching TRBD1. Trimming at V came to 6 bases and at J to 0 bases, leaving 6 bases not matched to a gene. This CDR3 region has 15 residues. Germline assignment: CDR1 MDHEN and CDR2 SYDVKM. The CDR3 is CASRTGDLMNTEAFF. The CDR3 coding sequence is TGTGCCAGCAGGACAGGGGACCTTATGAACACTGAAGCTTTCTTT.

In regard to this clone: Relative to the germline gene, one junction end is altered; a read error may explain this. CDR3 loop: CASSRQTGEGEKLFF. In DNA, the CDR3 is TGTGCTAGCAGCCGCCAGACAGGGGAGGGCGAAAAACTGTTTTTT. The V call is TRBV6-5, the J call TRBJ1-4, with TRBD1 matching over 8 bases. Germline lookup yields CDR1 MNHEY and CDR2 SVGAGI. The CDR3 spans 15 residues.

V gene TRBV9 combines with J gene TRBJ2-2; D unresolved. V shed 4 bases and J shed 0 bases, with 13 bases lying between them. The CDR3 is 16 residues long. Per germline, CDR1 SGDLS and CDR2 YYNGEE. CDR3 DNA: TGTGCCAGCAGCACGCAACAAGGCGCGAACACCGGGGAGCTGTTTTTT. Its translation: CASSTQQGANTGELFF.

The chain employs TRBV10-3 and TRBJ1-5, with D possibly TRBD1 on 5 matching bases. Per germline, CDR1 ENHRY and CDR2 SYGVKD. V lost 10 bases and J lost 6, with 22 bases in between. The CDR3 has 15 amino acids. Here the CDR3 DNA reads TGTGCCACCTCCGATCGACAGCTTTCTACTCAGCCCCAGCATTTT. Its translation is CATSDRQLSTQPQHF.

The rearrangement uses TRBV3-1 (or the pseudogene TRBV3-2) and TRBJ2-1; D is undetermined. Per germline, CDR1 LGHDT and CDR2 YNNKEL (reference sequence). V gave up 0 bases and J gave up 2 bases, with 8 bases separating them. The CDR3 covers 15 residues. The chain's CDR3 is CASSQDLTTYNEQFF. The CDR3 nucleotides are TGTGCCAGCAGCCAAGATCTTACAACCTACAATGAGCAGTTCTTC.

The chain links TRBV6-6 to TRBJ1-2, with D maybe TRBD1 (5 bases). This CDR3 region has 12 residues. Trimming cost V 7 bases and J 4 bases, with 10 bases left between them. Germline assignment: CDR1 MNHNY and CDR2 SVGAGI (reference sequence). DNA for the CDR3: TGTGCCAGCACCGAGGACACCTATGGCTACACCTTC. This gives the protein CASTEDTYGYTF.

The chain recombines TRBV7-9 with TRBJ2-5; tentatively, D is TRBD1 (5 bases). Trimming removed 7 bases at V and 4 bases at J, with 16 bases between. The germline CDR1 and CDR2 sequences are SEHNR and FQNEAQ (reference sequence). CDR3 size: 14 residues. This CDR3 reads CASIGPDSTETQYF. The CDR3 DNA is TGTGCCAGCATAGGCCCTGACAGTACAGAGACCCAGTACTTC. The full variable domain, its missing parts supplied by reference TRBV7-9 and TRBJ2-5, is DTGVSQNPRHKITKRGQNVTFRCDPISEHNRLYWYRQTLGQGPEFLTYFQNEAQLEKSRLLSDRFSAERPKGSFSTLEIQRTEQGDSAMYLCASIGPDSTETQYFGPGTRLLVL.